These T cell receptor beta chains were read from a single sample in a study of blood T cell repertoires in COVID-19. Data came from immunoSEQ multiplex PCR; TCRdb stores just in-frame clones and leaves some out. The sample yields about 350,000 clones, roughly 86% seen once. Input material: peripheral blood. The source of these receptors is a woman in her seventies with COVID-19, enrolled during active disease. The CDR3 runs from the conserved cysteine through the conserved F or W. The D gene is left open where the match is weak. The size of a clone is reported for some rows only, either as once, few or many, or as a class for expanded clones.

len	abundance	v_gene	j_gene	d_gene	CDR3aa	CDR3nt
16	NA	TRBV5-1	TRBJ1-1	NA	CASSLAGGQLNTEAFF	TGCGCCAGCAGCTTGGCGGGGGGGCAATTGAACACTGAAGCTTTCTTT
16	NA	TRBV6-4	TRBJ2-3	NA	CASSDPTSNRPDTQYF	TGTGCCAGCAGTGACCCAACTAGCAATCGTCCAGATACGCAGTATTTT
16	once	TRBV7-9	TRBJ2-1	TRBD2	CASSLVVAGGLDEQFF	TGTGCCAGCAGCTTAGTGGTTGCGGGGGGGCTAGATGAGCAGTTCTTC
12	NA	TRBV2	TRBJ2-7	NA	CASSRDFYEQYF	TGTGCCAGCAGCCGGGACTTCTACGAGCAGTACTTC
14	NA	TRBV5-1	TRBJ2-5	NA	CASSLGTPRETQYF	TGCGCCAGCAGCTTGGGGACTCCTCGGGAGACCCAGTACTTC
13	NA	TRBV5-1	TRBJ1-1	NA	CASSISENTEAFF	TGCGCCAGCAGCATTTCAGAAAACACTGAAGCTTTCTTT
14	NA	TRBV29-1	TRBJ1-2	TRBD1	CSVLGTVRNYGYTF	TGCAGCGTGCTGGGGACAGTGAGAAACTATGGCTACACCTTC
15	NA	TRBV18	TRBJ1-1	NA	CASSLPDILNTEAFF	TGTGCCAGCTCACTACCCGACATACTGAACACTGAAGCTTTCTTT
18	NA	TRBV27	TRBJ2-3	TRBD2	CASSWEYPGLGIGDTQYF	TGTGCCAGCAGCTGGGAGTACCCGGGACTAGGGATAGGAGATACGCAGTATTTT
13	NA	TRBV18	TRBJ1-4	NA	CASRGHVNEKLFF	TGTGCCAGCCGTGGCCATGTCAATGAAAAACTGTTTTTT
14	NA	TRBV11-2	TRBJ2-5	TRBD1	CASSPTQGWETQYF	TGTGCCAGCAGCCCTACACAGGGGTGGGAGACCCAGTACTTC
15	NA	TRBV7-3	TRBJ2-3	NA	CASSLLGRPTDTQYF	TGTGCCAGCAGCTTACTGGGCAGACCCACAGATACGCAGTATTTT
11	NA	TRBV27	TRBJ2-7	TRBD1	CASSGGYEQYF	TGTGCCAGCTCAGGGGGATACGAGCAGTACTTC
14	NA	TRBV3-1/TRBV3-2	TRBJ2-7	NA	CASSQGQRAVEQYF	TGTGCCAGCAGCCAAGGGCAGAGGGCTGTCGAGCAGTACTTC
16	NA	TRBV24-1	TRBJ1-5	TRBD1	CATSGPGTGLNQPQHF	TGTGCCACCAGTGGGCCCGGGACAGGGCTCAATCAGCCCCAGCATTTT
12	NA	TRBV29-1	TRBJ1-1	TRBD1	CSVNRGQTEAFF	TGCAGCGTTAACAGGGGGCAAACTGAAGCTTTCTTT
15	NA	TRBV3-1/TRBV3-2	TRBJ2-2	TRBD2	CASSIGLAPAGELFF	TGTGCCAGCAGTATAGGACTAGCCCCCGCCGGGGAGCTGTTTTTT
13	once	TRBV2	TRBJ1-2	TRBD1	CASRYGTGDGYTF	TGTGCCAGCAGATATGGGACAGGGGATGGCTACACCTTC
14	NA	TRBV29-1	TRBJ1-3	NA	CSVEEAGSGNTIYF	TGCAGCGTTGAAGAGGCAGGCTCTGGAAACACCATATATTTT
15	NA	TRBV4-1	TRBJ2-7	TRBD1	CASSPEDRGGYEQYF	TGCGCCAGCAGCCCAGAGGACAGGGGAGGTTACGAGCAGTACTTC
15	NA	TRBV29-1	TRBJ2-4	NA	CSVDSSLTGADIQYF	TGCAGCGTTGATTCATCTTTGACAGGCGCGGACATTCAGTACTTC
16	NA	TRBV6-6	TRBJ1-4	TRBD1	CASSKHTGGAAEKLFF	TGTGCCAGCAGTAAACATACAGGGGGCGCGGCTGAAAAACTGTTTTTT
14	NA	TRBV7-2	TRBJ2-7	NA	CASSLAEQGYEQYF	TGTGCCAGCAGCTTAGCGGAACAGGGATACGAGCAGTACTTC
15	NA	TRBV5-5	TRBJ2-1	TRBD2	CASSPGLAVYNEQFF	TGTGCCAGCAGCCCTGGACTAGCGGTATACAATGAGCAGTTCTTC
17	NA	TRBV7-9	TRBJ2-1	TRBD2	CASSSGLLAGAFNEQFF	TGTGCCAGCAGCTCCGGACTACTAGCGGGGGCCTTTAATGAGCAGTTCTTC
14	NA	TRBV14	TRBJ1-2	TRBD1	CASSHQDRGRSYTF	TGTGCCAGCAGCCACCAGGACAGGGGGCGAAGCTACACCTTC
13	NA	TRBV6-5	TRBJ1-5	NA	CASKKGVNQPQHF	TGTGCCAGCAAAAAAGGGGTCAATCAGCCCCAGCATTTT
15	NA	TRBV4-1	TRBJ1-2	TRBD1	CASSPHGTGGESYTF	TGCGCCAGCAGCCCACACGGGACAGGGGGCGAGAGCTACACCTTC
14	NA	TRBV9	TRBJ2-7	NA	CASSSGTSSYEQYF	TGTGCCAGCAGCTCTGGGACATCCTCCTACGAGCAGTACTTC
16	NA	TRBV5-1	TRBJ2-3	NA	CASSFLRDTGGDTQYF	TGCGCCAGCAGCTTCCTCCGGGACACGGGCGGAGATACGCAGTATTTT
15	NA	TRBV10-2	TRBJ1-5	NA	CASTPGGVGNQPQHF	TGCGCCAGCACCCCCGGCGGGGTTGGGAATCAGCCCCAGCATTTT
16	NA	TRBV28	TRBJ1-1	TRBD1	CASRNTGTGRDTEAFF	TGTGCCAGCAGGAATACCGGGACAGGGCGGGACACTGAAGCTTTCTTT
17	NA	TRBV5-6	TRBJ2-5	NA	CASSLAARGMGQETQYF	TGTGCCAGCAGCTTGGCTGCACGGGGGATGGGGCAAGAGACCCAGTACTTC
14	NA	TRBV5-1	TRBJ1-4	TRBD1	CASSLAGQGEKLFF	TGCGCCAGCAGCTTGGCCGGACAGGGTGAAAAACTGTTTTTT
15	NA	TRBV27	TRBJ1-1	NA	CASSLSMGGVGEAFF	TGTGCCAGCAGTTTATCGATGGGGGGAGTGGGTGAAGCTTTCTTT
15	NA	TRBV27	TRBJ1-5	TRBD1	CASRTGGAGSGPQHF	TGTGCCAGCAGGACAGGGGGCGCTGGTAGCGGACCCCAGCATTTT
14	NA	TRBV6-5	TRBJ1-4	TRBD1	CASSKTDRGEKLFF	TGTGCCAGCAGTAAAACGGACAGGGGAGAAAAACTGTTTTTT
12	NA	TRBV2	TRBJ2-5	NA	CASSDRGKTQYF	TGTGCCAGCAGTGACAGGGGAAAGACCCAGTACTTC
12	NA	TRBV5-1	TRBJ1-1	NA	CASSLDRSEAFF	TGCGCCAGCAGCTTGGACAGGTCTGAAGCTTTCTTT
12	NA	TRBV10-3	TRBJ2-7	TRBD1	CAISESLDRTLF	TGTGCCATCAGTGAGTCGTTGGACAGGACTCTCTTC
14	NA	TRBV6-1	TRBJ1-1	NA	CASSENTLNTEAFF	TGTGCCAGCAGTGAAAACACCCTGAACACTGAAGCTTTCTTT
15	NA	TRBV4-1	TRBJ2-1	TRBD2	CASSHPSGGYNEQFF	TGCGCCAGCAGCCACCCTAGCGGGGGGTACAATGAGCAGTTCTTC
15	NA	TRBV4-1	TRBJ1-4	NA	CASSQDLREGEKLFF	TGCGCCAGCAGCCAAGATCTCCGGGAAGGTGAAAAACTGTTTTTT
15	NA	TRBV24-1	TRBJ2-7	TRBD1	CATSDPTGDSYKQYF	TGTGCCACCAGTGACCCGACAGGGGACTCTTACAAGCAGTACTTC
15	NA	TRBV5-8	TRBJ2-7	TRBD1	CASSFFRQGSYEQYF	TGTGCCAGCAGCTTTTTTAGACAGGGCTCCTACGAGCAGTACTTC
17	NA	TRBV7-2	TRBJ2-3	TRBD1	CASSKGQSRLLTDTQYF	TGTGCCAGCTCGAAGGGACAGAGCAGACTTCTCACAGATACGCAGTATTTT
12	NA	TRBV6-5	TRBJ1-5	TRBD1	CASRRQGQPQHF	TGTGCCAGCAGAAGACAGGGCCAGCCCCAGCATTTT
14	NA	TRBV21-1	TRBJ2-7	NA	CASSRPGGAYEQYF	TGTGCCAGCAGCAGGCCCGGCGGGGCCTACGAGCAGTACTTC
15	NA	TRBV18	TRBJ2-5	NA	CASSDTGSRWETQYF	TGTGCCAGCTCGGATACCGGGTCTAGATGGGAGACCCAGTACTTC
13	NA	TRBV18	TRBJ2-7	NA	CASSPSRADEQYF	TGTGCCAGCTCACCATCAAGAGCGGACGAGCAGTACTTC
15	NA	TRBV9	TRBJ2-1	TRBD2	CASSVSGGANNEQFF	TGTGCCAGCAGCGTTAGCGGGGGGGCCAACAATGAGCAGTTCTTC